This TCR beta chain stems from a study of T-cell reconstitution after alpha-beta-depleted transplantation in children. The authors prepared the TCRbeta library with unique molecular identifiers. In TCRdb, the PCR reads were re-called with MiXCR into one record per CDR3 protein. The sample lists 190,000 or so distinct CDR3 sequences, 13% to 15% seen once, with under 15% in the top ten. Germline values: CDR1 SGHRS, CDR2 YFSETQ. The CDR3 length is 16 residues. V shed 0 bases and J 0 bases; nucleotides not matched to a gene: 4. The specimen comprised PBMCs from the stem cell graft donor, sampled from the stem cell graft. The chain employs TRBV5-1 and TRBJ2-3; 7 bases are shared with TRBD1. The TCR originated in a human donor who donated a stem cell graft to a child with acute lymphoblastic leukemia. CDR3 region: CASSLGGTVSTDTQYF. CDR3 bases: TGCGCCAGCAGCTTGGGGGGGACAGTTAGCACAGATACGCAGTATTTT. Full variable domain (rest looked up from reference TRBV5-1 and TRBJ2-3): KAGVTQTPRYLIKTRGQQVTLSCSPISGHRSVSWYQQTPGQGLQFLFEYFSETQRNKGNFPGRFSGRQFSNSRSEMNVSTLELGDSALYLCASSLGGTVSTDTQYFGPGTRLTVL.